These 15 T cell receptor beta chains came from one sample sequenced in a study of OX40 agonist ivuxolimab in advanced cancers. Profiling relied on immunoSEQ multiplex PCR, and the TCRdb table lists in-frame clones only, not all of them. The data contain some 70,000 clones, about nine tenths of them singletons. Sequences were derived from CD4+ or CD8+ T cells sorted from blood, sampled in a trial of the OX40 agonist ivuxolimab. These receptors were collected from an adult with an advanced solid tumor such as melanoma, head and neck, liver or kidney cancer.

The chain joins TRBV30 to TRBJ1-1; 7 nucleotides line up with TRBD1. Germline loops: CDR1 GTSNPN, CDR2 SVGIG (reference sequence). J lost 4 bases, V lost 5 bases, and 4 bases had no gene match. The CDR3 extends over 12 amino acids. The CDR3 coding sequence is TGTGCCTGGGGACAGGCGGGCACTGAAGCTTTCTTT. Its protein product is CAWGQAGTEAFF.

The rearrangement joins TRBV2 to TRBJ2-3, with TRBD2 matching 9 bases. CDR1 and CDR2 from the germline V gene are SNHLY and FYNNEI. The CDR3 has 15 residues. Trimming removed 3 bases from V and 4 bases from J; junction bases left unmatched: 5. The CDR3, as DNA: TGTGCCAGCAGTGATAGCGGGGGCCGATCAGATACGCAGTATTTT. It codes for CASSDSGGRSDTQYF.

The J gene is TRBJ1-1, the V gene TRBV7-3; D not resolved. Germline-derived CDR1 and CDR2 are SGHTA and FQGTGA. V lost 4 bases and J 1 base, leaving 13 bases between the germline ends. The CDR3 extends over 15 amino acids. CDR3 amino acids: CASSSGPDRNTEAFF. DNA of the CDR3: TGTGCCAGCAGCTCAGGCCCCGACCGGAACACTGAAGCTTTCTTT.

This clone has only a few counts. V is TRBV27 and J is TRBJ2-3, with D perhaps assigned TRBD1 or TRBD2 (6 bases each). In germline, CDR1 is MNHEY, CDR2 SMNVEV (reference sequence). Trimming shortened V by 6 bases and J by 4 bases, and 14 bases separated the two germline ends. This CDR3 contains 14 residues. The CDR3 nucleotides read TGTGCCAGCAGGTTGGGGGGCCAATCAGATACGCAGTATTTT. Translation gives CASRLGGQSDTQYF.

This clone was found a few times. The chain couples TRBV29-1 to TRBJ1-1; no reliable D call. CDR3 length: 13 amino acids. Trimming took 3 bases from V and 5 from J, leaving 13 bases between them. From germline, CDR1 is SQVTM and CDR2 ANQGSEA. CDR3 sequence: CSVEGLGLTEAFF. DNA for the CDR3: TGCAGCGTTGAGGGTCTAGGATTGACTGAAGCTTTCTTT.

The rearrangement joins TRBV9 to TRBJ1-6; D remains ambiguous. The CDR3 loop spans 13 amino acids. Trimming pared 5 bases from V and 12 bases from J, leaving 15 bases between. Per germline, CDR1 SGDLS and CDR2 YYNGEE. The CDR3 loop reads CASSRDTILPLHF. As DNA, the CDR3 is TGTGCCAGCAGTCGAGATACAATTTTACCCCTCCACTTT.

This chain joins TRBV6-5 and TRBJ1-2; possible D gene TRBD1, 6 bases. Per germline, CDR1 MNHEY and CDR2 SVGAGI. This CDR3 is built from 14 residues. Deletions cut 2 bases from V and 8 bases from J, with 15 bases between. The CDR3 region is CASSYQTQGSGYTF. As DNA, the CDR3 is TGTGCCAGCAGTTACCAAACACAGGGCAGCGGCTACACCTTC.

CDR3 DNA sequence: TGTGCCATCAGTCGACAGACAGGGGAAGAGACCCAGTACTTC. Translating gives CAISRQTGEETQYF. J is TRBJ2-5 and V is TRBV10-3; 8 nucleotides match TRBD1. The CDR3 consists of 14 residues. Trimming removed 5 bases from V and 3 bases from J; junction bases left unmatched: 5. CDR1 and CDR2 (germline): ENHRY, SYGVKD.

The rearrangement joins TRBV14 to TRBJ2-7; possible D gene TRBD2, 5 bases. Germline V gene lookup returns CDR1 SGHDN and CDR2 FVKESK. The CDR3 is 13 residues long. V was shortened by 4 bases and J by 6 bases, with 13 bases between the two germline ends. CDR3 in amino acids: CASSPFLAGEQYF. CDR3 coding DNA: TGTGCCAGCAGCCCCTTTCTGGCGGGCGAGCAGTACTTC.

The chain recombines TRBV27 with TRBJ1-2; tentatively, D is TRBD1 (6 bases). There are 16 residues in the CDR3. The V end was cut by 2 bases, the J end by 2 bases, with 15 bases between. CDR1 is MNHEY and CDR2 is SMNVEV in the germline V gene (reference sequence). The CDR3 spells CASSLTLNTGNYGYTF. CDR3 DNA sequence: TGTGCCAGCAGTTTAACCCTCAATACAGGGAACTATGGCTACACCTTC.

This chain connects TRBV5-4 to TRBJ2-1; D unclear. Germline assignment: CDR1 SGHNT and CDR2 YYREEE (reference sequence). Trimming shortened V by 4 bases and J by 6 bases, and 14 bases separated the two germline ends. The CDR3 covers 14 residues. Here the CDR3 reads CASSARTSANEQFF. CDR3 nucleotide sequence: TGTGCCAGCAGCGCTAGGACCTCGGCCAATGAGCAGTTCTTC.

The CDR3 sequence: CASSRPTSVWGETQYF. CDR3 bases: TGTGCCAGCAGCCGGCCGACTAGCGTTTGGGGAGAGACCCAGTACTTC. This chain joins TRBV5-6 and TRBJ2-5, with 8 bases aligning to TRBD2. With 4 bases clipped from V and 4 bases from J, the junction kept 12 bases outside the gene matches. CDR1 SGHDT and CDR2 YYEEEE come from the germline V gene. This CDR3 is built from 16 residues. Based on the CDR3 plus reference TRBV5-6 and TRBJ2-5, the full variable domain is DAGVTQSPTHLIKTRGQQVTLRCSPKSGHDTVSWYQQALGQGPQFIFQYYEEEERQRGNFPDRFSGHQFPNYSSELNVNALLLGDSALYLCASSRPTSVWGETQYFGPGTRLLVL.

The V gene is TRBV2, the J gene TRBJ1-6; D gene ambiguous. Germline loops: CDR1 SNHLY, CDR2 FYNNEI. Trimming took off 11 bases at V and 8 bases at J, with 13 bases between the two ends. This CDR3 has 12 residues. The CDR3 loop reads CAVRQTYSPLHF. As DNA, the CDR3 is TGTGCCGTCAGGCAGACTTATTCACCCCTCCACTTT.

V gene TRBV11-2 combines with J gene TRBJ1-1; 9 bases fit TRBD1. The germline V gene encodes CDR1 SGHAT and CDR2 FQNNGV. The V gene end was trimmed by 5 bases and the J gene end by 3 bases; junction bases not matched to a gene: 10. CDR3 size: 16 residues. CDR3 DNA: TGTGCCAGCAGCCGACAGGGGGTCTCTTTGGACACTGAAGCTTTCTTT. It translates to CASSRQGVSLDTEAFF.

The chain carries TRBV5-5 and TRBJ2-7; maybe TRBD1 (5 bases). Germline assignment: CDR1 SGHKS and CDR2 YYEKEE (reference sequence). The CDR3 length is 12 residues. Trimming pared 4 bases from V and 3 bases from J, leaving 8 bases between. This CDR3 is CASSSDSYEQYF. CDR3 nucleotides: TGTGCCAGCAGCAGTGACAGCTACGAGCAGTACTTC.